This record concerns one TCR beta chain sequence. Antigen unknown. The ends were cut back, 5 bases at V and 0 bases at J, with 14 bases in the middle. Germline V gene lookup returns CDR1 MNHEY and CDR2 SMNVEV (reference sequence). The CDR3 is 16 residues long. This sample is part of a study of regulatory T cells in long-lasting Graves disease. Overall study results and limits: Whereas new patients shared 966 public clonotypes, persistent patients shared more, at about 2,500. Gene preferences differed: TRBV28, TRBJ1-2, TRBJ2-5 in persistent cases.

According to the study, TCR beta libraries were built with iRepertoire HTBI primers and CDR3-region Arm-PCR. Original methodology: Overall, samples carried roughly 60 TRBV and some 15 TRBJ segments. TCRdb re-analysed the multiplex PCR reads in MiXCR, keeping a single row per CDR3 protein. The V and J calls were not made by the authors but by TCRdb's processing. Seen here are approximately 380,000 distinct CDR3 sequences, around 21% observed once, and the top ten hold more than 20%. Time point of the sample: persistent/refractory GD, antithyroid drugs over 5 years with positive TRAb. The authors made the TCR library using RNA they extracted from PBMCs.

The sequence was collected from a female donor with Graves disease. The chain joins TRBV27 to TRBJ2-1; D is uncertain. Sample: peripheral blood mononuclear cells (PBMCs), taken when the disease was refractory, from a patient treated with antithyroid drugs. This CDR3 reads CASSTRRGSSYNEQFF. The CDR3 DNA reads TGTGCCAGCAGTACCCGGAGAGGAAGCTCCTACAATGAGCAGTTCTTC.